The 14 T cell receptor beta chains listed next were all sequenced from one sample in a study of memory CD4+ T cells and cytomegalovirus serostatus. Single viable CD3+CD4+CD8-CD45RO+ cells were sorted as the memory CD4+ T cells. The assay was immunoSEQ multiplex PCR, and TCRdb's table has in-frame clones only and misses some. The sample contains roughly 60,000 clones, over 60% of which appear only once. Sequenced input: memory CD4+ T cells from blood. Receptors originate from an adult in good health and CMV-seronegative.

V and J are TRBV28 and TRBJ2-3; 8 bases match TRBD1. Germline CDR1 is MDHEN and CDR2 is SYDVKM. Germline trimming cut 4 bases from V and 8 bases from J; bases unmatched to any gene: 8. This CDR3 comprises 14 residues. The CDR3 bases are TGTGCCAGCAGTTCGACAGGACAGGGAGGTACGCAGTATTTT. Translating gives CASSSTGQGGTQYF.

CDR3 sequence: CASSYSMGQGNYGYTF. The CDR3 coding sequence is TGTGCCAGCAGTTACTCGATGGGACAGGGCAACTATGGCTACACCTTC. The chain couples TRBV6-5 to TRBJ1-2; 9 bases fit TRBD1. The length of the CDR3 is 16 residues. Germline assignment: CDR1 MNHEY and CDR2 SVGAGI. With 0 bases clipped from V and 2 bases from J, the junction kept 4 bases outside the gene matches.

This chain joins TRBV28 and TRBJ2-3; TRBD1 matches 7 bases. The CDR3 is 14 residues long. Unmatched junction bases numbered 5, after V lost 6 bases and J lost 2 bases. CDR1 MDHEN and CDR2 SYDVKM come from the germline V gene. The DNA of the CDR3 is TGTGCCAGCAGGTCGGGACAGAACACAGATACGCAGTATTTT. Its protein product is CASRSGQNTDTQYF.

A few counts support this clone. V and J are TRBV5-5 and TRBJ1-5; 7 bases are a match to TRBD1. Unmatched junction bases numbered 4, after V lost 4 bases and J lost 3 bases. The CDR3 is made up of 14 amino acids. From germline, CDR1 is SGHKS and CDR2 YYEKEE (reference sequence). The CDR3 region has the DNA TGTGCCAGCAGCCCGGGACAGACCAATCAGCCCCAGCATTTT. Residues: CASSPGQTNQPQHF.

The CDR3 DNA reads as TGCAGCGTTGCCCCGCTTGGAGTTCCCTATGGCTACACCTTC. Translation gives CSVAPLGVPYGYTF. V and J are TRBV29-1 and TRBJ1-2; D remains ambiguous. The CDR3 is 14 residues long. V shed 4 bases and J shed 4 bases, with 16 bases lying between them. Germline CDR1 is SQVTM and CDR2 is ANQGSEA.

V is TRBV28 and J is TRBJ1-2; the match to TRBD1 covers 7 bases. Germline V lookup: CDR1 MDHEN, CDR2 SYDVKM. After removal of 2 bases from V and 7 bases from J, the junction contained 4 bases not matched to a gene. The CDR3 is made up of 13 amino acids. DNA for the CDR3: TGTGCCAGCAGTTTACCAGGGGGGGGTGGCTACACCTTC. It specifies CASSLPGGGGYTF.

This rearrangement joins TRBV11-3 to TRBJ2-5; D perhaps matches TRBD2 (5 bases). Germline values: CDR1 SGHNT, CDR2 YENEEA. The CDR3 is 17 residues long. The V end was cut by 5 bases, the J end by 2 bases, with 21 bases between. Here the CDR3 reads CASSPGVATHLQETQYF. The CDR3 coding sequence is TGTGCCAGCAGCCCCGGGGTAGCTACACACTTACAAGAGACCCAGTACTTC.

This chain links TRBV4-2 with TRBJ2-2, with TRBD2 as a possible D gene (5 bases). V lost 5 bases and J 1 base, leaving 11 bases between the germline ends. Germline CDR1 and CDR2: LGHNA and YNFKEQ. CDR3 length: 15 residues. CDR3 protein: CASSVGGLNTGELFF. The CDR3 nucleotides are TGTGCCAGCAGCGTAGGCGGACTGAACACCGGGGAGCTGTTTTTT.

The chain is built from TRBV5-5 and TRBJ2-5; D gene uncertain. The CDR3 sequence is 14 residues long. V lost 4 bases and J 4 bases, leaving 14 bases between the germline ends. Germline CDR1 SGHKS, CDR2 YYEKEE (reference sequence). The CDR3 nucleotides are TGTGCCAGCAGCGCGGTTGGTAGTACAGAGACCCAGTACTTC. Protein sequence: CASSAVGSTETQYF.

This clone was found once. The V and J genes are TRBV29-1 and TRBJ1-2; no clear D gene. This CDR3 comprises 13 residues. Germline-derived CDR1 and CDR2 are SQVTM and ANQGSEA. Trimming pared 0 bases from V and 7 bases from J, leaving 12 bases between. CDR3: CSVEDRGRSGYTF. In nucleotides, the CDR3 is TGCAGCGTTGAAGATCGAGGACGGAGTGGCTACACCTTC.

This chain connects TRBV10-3 to TRBJ2-2, with TRBD1 identical over 7 bases. The germline V gene encodes CDR1 ENHRY and CDR2 SYGVKD. CDR3 length: 14 amino acids. V lost 10 bases to trimming and J lost 5 bases; unmatched junction nucleotides: 10. The chain's CDR3 is CARSTTGRTGELFF. Here the CDR3 DNA reads TGTGCCAGAAGTACGACAGGGAGAACCGGGGAGCTGTTTTTT.

This chain connects TRBV5-4 to TRBJ1-2; maybe TRBD1 (5 bases). Looked up from germline, CDR1 is SGHNT and CDR2 is YYREEE (reference sequence). The germline V and J ends were trimmed by 0 bases and 4 bases, with 19 bases remaining between them. This CDR3 has 17 amino acids. The CDR3 coding sequence is TGTGCCAGCAGCTTGGACCTTCTGTTAGGACAAATCTATGGCTACACCTTC. This sequence encodes CASSLDLLLGQIYGYTF.

V usage is TRBV6-5 and J usage is TRBJ2-3; 8 bases align to TRBD2. Germline V gene sequence: CDR1 MNHEY, CDR2 SVGAGI. The trim removed 6 bases at V and 2 bases at J, leaving 7 bases unmatched. The CDR3 sequence is 15 residues long. Here the CDR3 reads CASSLRGGHTDTQYF. The CDR3 coding sequence is TGTGCCAGCAGCCTTCGGGGGGGCCACACAGATACGCAGTATTTT.

The chain carries TRBV7-9 and TRBJ2-7, with a tentative D call TRBD2 (7 bases). Germline V lookup: CDR1 SEHNR, CDR2 FQNEAQ (reference sequence). This CDR3 region has 16 residues. Trimming removed 4 bases from V and 3 bases from J, with 19 bases in between. The CDR3 bases are TGTGCCAGCAGCTCACCCCGGGGGGCCCATGTCTACGAGCAGTACTTC. The encoded protein is CASSSPRGAHVYEQYF.